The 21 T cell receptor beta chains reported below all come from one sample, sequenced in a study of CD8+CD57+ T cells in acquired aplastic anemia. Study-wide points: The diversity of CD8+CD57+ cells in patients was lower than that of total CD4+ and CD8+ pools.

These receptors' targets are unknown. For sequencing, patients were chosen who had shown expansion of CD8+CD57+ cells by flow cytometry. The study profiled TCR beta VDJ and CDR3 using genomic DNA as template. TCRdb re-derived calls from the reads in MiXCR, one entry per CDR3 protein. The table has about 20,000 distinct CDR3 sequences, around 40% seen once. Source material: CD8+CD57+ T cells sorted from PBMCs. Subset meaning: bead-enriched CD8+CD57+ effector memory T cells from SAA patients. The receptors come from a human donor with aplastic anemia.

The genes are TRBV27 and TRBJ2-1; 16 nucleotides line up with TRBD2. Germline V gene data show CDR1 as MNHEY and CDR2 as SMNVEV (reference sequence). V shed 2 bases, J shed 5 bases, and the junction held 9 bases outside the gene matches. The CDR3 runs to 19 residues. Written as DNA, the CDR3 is TGTGCCAGCAGTTTAGGGGGTCCGGGACTAGCGGGAGGGCACAATGAGCAGTTCTTC. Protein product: CASSLGGPGLAGGHNEQFF.

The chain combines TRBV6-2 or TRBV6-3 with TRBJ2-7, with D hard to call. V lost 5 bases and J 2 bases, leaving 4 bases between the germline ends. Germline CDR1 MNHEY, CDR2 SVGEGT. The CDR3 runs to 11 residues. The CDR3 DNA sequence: TGTGCCAGCAGTAACGCCTACGAGCAGTACTTC. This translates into CASSNAYEQYF.

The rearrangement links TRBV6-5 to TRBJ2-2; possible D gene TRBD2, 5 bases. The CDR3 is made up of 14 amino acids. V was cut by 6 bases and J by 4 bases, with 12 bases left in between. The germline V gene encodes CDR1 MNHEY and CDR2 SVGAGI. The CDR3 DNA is TGTGCCAGCAGCAACAGTGGAGGCACCGGGGAGCTGTTTTTT. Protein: CASSNSGGTGELFF.

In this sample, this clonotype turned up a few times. This chain's CDR3 is CASSWGPFKETQYF. CDR3 in DNA: TGTGCCAGCAGTTGGGGACCATTCAAAGAGACCCAGTACTTC. The genes are TRBV12-3 or TRBV12-4 and TRBJ2-5, with D possibly being TRBD1 or TRBD2 (5 bases each). V lost 4 bases and J 3 bases, leaving 12 bases between the germline ends. The length of the CDR3 is 14 residues.

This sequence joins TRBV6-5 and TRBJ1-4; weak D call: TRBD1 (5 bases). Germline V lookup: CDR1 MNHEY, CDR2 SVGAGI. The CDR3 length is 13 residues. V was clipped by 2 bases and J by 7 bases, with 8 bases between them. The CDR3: CASSYDQGEKLFF. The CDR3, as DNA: TGTGCCAGCAGTTACGACCAGGGTGAAAAACTGTTTTTT.

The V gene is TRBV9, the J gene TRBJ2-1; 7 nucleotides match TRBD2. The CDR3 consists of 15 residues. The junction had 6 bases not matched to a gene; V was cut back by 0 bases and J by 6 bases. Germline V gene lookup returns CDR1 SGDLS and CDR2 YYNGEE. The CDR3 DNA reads TGTGCCAGCAGCGTAGGGGCGGGGGTCGGCAATGAGCAGTTCTTC. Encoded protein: CASSVGAGVGNEQFF.

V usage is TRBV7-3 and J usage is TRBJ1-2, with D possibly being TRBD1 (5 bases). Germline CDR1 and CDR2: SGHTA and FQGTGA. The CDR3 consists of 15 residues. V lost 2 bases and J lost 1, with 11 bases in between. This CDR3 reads CASSLADSYNYGYTF. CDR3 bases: TGTGCCAGCAGCTTAGCCGACAGTTATAACTATGGCTACACCTTC.

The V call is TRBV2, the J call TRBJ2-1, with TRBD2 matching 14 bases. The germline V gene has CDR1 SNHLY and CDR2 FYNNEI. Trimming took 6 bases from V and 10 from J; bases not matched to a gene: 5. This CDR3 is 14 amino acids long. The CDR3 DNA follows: TGTGCCAGCAGGGCAGGACTAGCGGGAGGCGAGCAGTTCTTC. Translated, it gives CASRAGLAGGEQFF.

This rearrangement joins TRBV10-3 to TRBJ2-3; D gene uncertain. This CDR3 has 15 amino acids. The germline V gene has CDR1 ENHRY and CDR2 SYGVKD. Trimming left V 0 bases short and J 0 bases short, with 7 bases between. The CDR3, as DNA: TGTGCCATCAGTGAGTCGATCGGGAGCACAGATACGCAGTATTTT. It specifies CAISESIGSTDTQYF.

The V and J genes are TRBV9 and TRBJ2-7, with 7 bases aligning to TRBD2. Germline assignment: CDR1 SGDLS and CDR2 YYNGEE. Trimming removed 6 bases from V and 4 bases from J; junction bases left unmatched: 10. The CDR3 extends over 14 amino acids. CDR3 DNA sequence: TGTGCCAGCAACCTAGCGGAAGGGCCATACGAGCAGTACTTC. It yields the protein CASNLAEGPYEQYF.

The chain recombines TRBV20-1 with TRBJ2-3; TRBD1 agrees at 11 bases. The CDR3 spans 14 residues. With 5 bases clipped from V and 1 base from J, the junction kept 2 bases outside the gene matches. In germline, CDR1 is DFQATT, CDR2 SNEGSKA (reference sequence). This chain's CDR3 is CSASGQGGTDTQYF. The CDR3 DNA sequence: TGCAGTGCTTCGGGACAGGGGGGCACAGATACGCAGTATTTT.

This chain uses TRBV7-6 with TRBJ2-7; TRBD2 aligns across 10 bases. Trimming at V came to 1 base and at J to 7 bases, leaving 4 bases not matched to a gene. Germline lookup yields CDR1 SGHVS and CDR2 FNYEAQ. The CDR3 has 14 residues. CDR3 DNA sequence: TGTGCCAGCAGCTTAGAAGCGGGGGGGCTTGAGCAGTACTTC. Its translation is CASSLEAGGLEQYF.

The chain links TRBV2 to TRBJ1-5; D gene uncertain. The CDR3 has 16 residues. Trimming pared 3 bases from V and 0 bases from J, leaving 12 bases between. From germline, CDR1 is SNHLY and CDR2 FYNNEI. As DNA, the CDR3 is TGTGCCAGCAGTGAGGGCGCCAGTTATAGCAATCAGCCCCAGCATTTT. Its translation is CASSEGASYSNQPQHF.

The CDR3 sequence is CASSLRLGGAREETQYF. In nucleotides, the CDR3 is TGTGCCAGCAGCTTACGGTTGGGCGGAGCTAGGGAAGAGACCCAGTACTTC. V usage is TRBV7-9 and J usage is TRBJ2-5, with D uncertain. The V end lost 2 bases, the J end lost 3 bases, and 19 bases lay between the germline ends. The CDR3 loop spans 17 amino acids. In germline, CDR1 is SEHNR, CDR2 FQNEAQ (reference sequence).

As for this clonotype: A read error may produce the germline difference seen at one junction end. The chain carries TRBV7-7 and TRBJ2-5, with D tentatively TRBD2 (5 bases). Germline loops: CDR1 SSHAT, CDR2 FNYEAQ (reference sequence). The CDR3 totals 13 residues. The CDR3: CASSLRLAETQYF. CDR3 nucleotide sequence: TGTGCTAGCAGCTTGAGGCTAGCAGAGACCCAGTACTTC.

The CDR3 protein is CASSGLGPDTGELFF. The CDR3 DNA is TGTGCCAGCAGCGGACTAGGCCCCGACACCGGGGAGCTGTTTTTT. This chain joins TRBV7-8 and TRBJ2-2, with 7 bases fitting TRBD2. The CDR3 has 15 amino acids. Germline CDR1 reads SGHVS; CDR2 reads FQNEAQ. V lost 5 bases to trimming and J lost 3 bases; unmatched junction nucleotides: 6.

CDR3: CATSRVGLWETQYF. DNA for the CDR3: TGTGCCACCAGCAGAGTAGGACTATGGGAGACCCAGTACTTC. This rearrangement joins TRBV15 to TRBJ2-5; D perhaps matches TRBD2 (6 bases). Per germline, CDR1 LNHNV and CDR2 YYDKDF (reference sequence). Trimming removed 1 base from V and 5 bases from J, with 11 bases in between. The CDR3 extends over 14 amino acids. Full variable domain (outside the CDR3, taken from reference TRBV15 and TRBJ2-5): DAMVIQNPRYQVTQFGKPVTLSCSQTLNHNVMYWYQQKSSQAPKLLFHYYDKDFNNEADTPDNFQSRRPNTSFCFLDIRSPGLGDTAMYLCATSRVGLWETQYFGPGTRLLVL.

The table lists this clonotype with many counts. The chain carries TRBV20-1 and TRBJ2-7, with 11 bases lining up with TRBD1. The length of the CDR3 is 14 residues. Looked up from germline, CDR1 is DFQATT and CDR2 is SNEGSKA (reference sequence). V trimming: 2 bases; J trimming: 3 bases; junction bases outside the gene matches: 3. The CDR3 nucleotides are TGCAGTGCTAGATCGGGACAGGGGGTCTACGAGCAGTACTTC. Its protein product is CSARSGQGVYEQYF.

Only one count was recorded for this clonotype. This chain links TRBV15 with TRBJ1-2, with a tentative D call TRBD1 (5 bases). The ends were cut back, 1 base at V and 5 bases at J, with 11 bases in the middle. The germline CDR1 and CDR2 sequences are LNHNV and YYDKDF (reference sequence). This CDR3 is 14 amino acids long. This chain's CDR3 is CATSRGGVEYGYTF. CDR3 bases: TGTGCCACCAGCAGAGGAGGGGTGGAGTATGGCTACACCTTC.

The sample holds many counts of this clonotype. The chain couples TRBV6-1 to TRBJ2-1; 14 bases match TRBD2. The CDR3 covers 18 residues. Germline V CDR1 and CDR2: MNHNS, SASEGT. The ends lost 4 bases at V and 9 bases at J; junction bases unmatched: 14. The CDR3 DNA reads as TGTGCCAGCAGTGGACTAGCGGGGGGGCCCGGGTATGTCGGTGAGCAGTTCTTC. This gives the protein CASSGLAGGPGYVGEQFF.

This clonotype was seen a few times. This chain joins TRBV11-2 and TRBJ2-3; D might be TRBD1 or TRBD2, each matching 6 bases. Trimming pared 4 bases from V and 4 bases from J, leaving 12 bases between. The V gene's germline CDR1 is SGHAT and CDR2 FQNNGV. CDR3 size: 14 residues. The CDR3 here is CASSSYRGADTQYF. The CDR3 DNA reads TGTGCCAGCAGCTCATATAGGGGGGCAGATACGCAGTATTTT.